This is a list of T cell receptor beta chains from one sample in a study of OX40 agonist ivuxolimab in advanced cancers. TCRdb keeps only in-frame clones here, not all; method: immunoSEQ multiplex PCR. The sample has more than 60,000 clones, about 90% seen once. Sequences were derived from CD4+ or CD8+ T cells sorted from blood, sampled in a trial of the OX40 agonist ivuxolimab. Receptors were obtained from an adult with an advanced solid tumor such as melanoma, head and neck, liver or kidney cancer. The CDR3 runs from the conserved cysteine through the conserved F or W. D genes are given only for firm matches. Where a row states a size, it is once, few, many or the class of an expanded clone; other rows omit it.

D: TRBD1; size: once; V: TRBV7-2; J: TRBJ2-7; DNA: TGTGCCAGCAGCCGAATCCCGGGACAGACAAACTCCTACGAGCAGTACTTC; CDR3: CASSRIPGQTNSYEQYF
D: TRBD1; size: NA; V: TRBV25-1; J: TRBJ1-2; DNA: TGTGCCAGCAGTGACTCTAGACAGGGAACTAACTATGGCTACACCTTC; CDR3: CASSDSRQGTNYGYTF
D: TRBD2; size: NA; V: TRBV5-4; J: TRBJ2-1; DNA: TGTGCCAGCAGCTTTTCCTCTAGCGGGGAGGAGCAGTTCTTC; CDR3: CASSFSSSGEEQFF
D: NA; size: NA; V: TRBV30; J: TRBJ1-5; DNA: TGTGCCTGGAGTCGACAGGATTATCAGCCCCAGCATTTT; CDR3: CAWSRQDYQPQHF
D: NA; size: NA; V: TRBV18; J: TRBJ1-6; DNA: TGTGCCAGCTCACCGCAGAGGGATTCACCCCTCCACTTT; CDR3: CASSPQRDSPLHF
D: NA; size: few; V: TRBV19; J: TRBJ1-1; DNA: TGTGCCAGTATGTGGGGCAACACTGAAGCTTTCTTT; CDR3: CASMWGNTEAFF
D: NA; size: once; V: TRBV6-6; J: TRBJ1-1; DNA: TGTGCCAGCAGTTCTGGAACCACCCGTGAAGCTTTCTTT; CDR3: CASSSGTTREAFF
D: TRBD1; size: NA; V: TRBV5-1; J: TRBJ1-4; DNA: TGCGCCAGTAGCTTGGGACAGGGTTCATCGGGTGAAAAACTGTTTTTT; CDR3: CASSLGQGSSGEKLFF
D: NA; size: NA; V: TRBV2; J: TRBJ1-6; DNA: TGTGCCAGCAGTGCCGCCGATTCACCCCTCCACTTT; CDR3: CASSAADSPLHF
D: TRBD2; size: NA; V: TRBV29-1; J: TRBJ2-2; DNA: TGCAGCGCGCGGGAGGTGAACACCGGGGAGCTGTTTTTT; CDR3: CSAREVNTGELFF
D: TRBD2; size: NA; V: TRBV11-3; J: TRBJ2-7; DNA: TGTGCCAGCAGCTTAGAATCTAGCGGGAGGGACGAGCAGTACTTC; CDR3: CASSLESSGRDEQYF
D: NA; size: once; V: TRBV6-1; J: TRBJ1-4; DNA: TGTGCCAGCAGTCGGTCTGAGTTTAATGAAAAACTGTTTTTT; CDR3: CASSRSEFNEKLFF
D: NA; size: NA; V: TRBV2; J: TRBJ2-5; DNA: TGTGCCAGCAGTAGCGGGCGGGCCCAGTACTTC; CDR3: CASSSGRAQYF
D: NA; size: NA; V: TRBV4-2; J: TRBJ2-3; DNA: TGTGCCAGCAGCCAAGTAACCCCTAGCACAGATACGCAGTATTTT; CDR3: CASSQVTPSTDTQYF
D: NA; size: NA; V: TRBV5-6; J: TRBJ2-7; DNA: TGTGCCAGCAGCTTGTTCTTCACTGGCAACTCCTACGAGCAGTACTTC; CDR3: CASSLFFTGNSYEQYF
D: NA; size: NA; V: TRBV27; J: TRBJ2-5; DNA: TGTGCCAGCAGTTTTATGGGGGGTGTAGAGACCCAGTACTTC; CDR3: CASSFMGGVETQYF
D: NA; size: NA; V: TRBV7-8; J: TRBJ1-1; DNA: TGTGCCAGCAGCTTACAGCTCCGGAGCTCTGAAGCTTTCTTT; CDR3: CASSLQLRSSEAFF
D: TRBD1; size: NA; V: TRBV5-1; J: TRBJ2-7; DNA: TGCGCCAGCAGCGCGGAAGGGGGCACCGGGATCGAGCAGTACTTC; CDR3: CASSAEGGTGIEQYF
D: TRBD1; size: NA; V: TRBV7-3; J: TRBJ2-3; DNA: TGTGCCAGCAGCTCGACGGGGAGGACAGGGGCGGCAGATACGCAGTATTTT; CDR3: CASSSTGRTGAADTQYF
D: NA; size: NA; V: TRBV7-9; J: TRBJ1-4; DNA: TGTGCCAGCAGCTCGGTCCAAACCACGTTTTTT; CDR3: CASSSVQTTFF
D: NA; size: NA; V: TRBV19; J: TRBJ2-7; DNA: TGTGCCAGTAGTATCTCGGACAGACGCTACGAGCAGTACTTC; CDR3: CASSISDRRYEQYF
D: NA; size: NA; V: TRBV14; J: TRBJ2-4; DNA: TGTGCCAGCAGCCAAGATCAAGGCGGGGTGAAGTACTTC; CDR3: CASSQDQGGVKYF
D: NA; size: NA; V: TRBV6-4; J: TRBJ1-1; DNA: TGTGCCATCGCCGGTACCGAGGTCATGAACACTGAAGCTTTCTTT; CDR3: CAIAGTEVMNTEAFF
D: TRBD2; size: NA; V: TRBV7-9; J: TRBJ2-7; DNA: TGTGCCAGCAGCTTAGGGGCGGGAGGAATCCACGAGCAGTACTTC; CDR3: CASSLGAGGIHEQYF
D: TRBD1; size: NA; V: TRBV11-2; J: TRBJ2-2; DNA: TGTGCCAGCAGCCGCGGGGGACAGGGATTCACCGGGGAGCTGTTTTTT; CDR3: CASSRGGQGFTGELFF
D: NA; size: NA; V: TRBV5-1; J: TRBJ1-1; DNA: TGCGCCAGCAGCTTCGGGACACAGAACACTGAAGCTTTCTTT; CDR3: CASSFGTQNTEAFF
D: NA; size: NA; V: TRBV18; J: TRBJ2-2; DNA: TGTGCCAGCTCACCGCTGAACACCGGGGAGCTGTTTTTT; CDR3: CASSPLNTGELFF
D: NA; size: NA; V: TRBV27; J: TRBJ2-5; DNA: TGTGCCAGCAGTTTAAGACAGTACCAAGAGACCCAGTACTTC; CDR3: CASSLRQYQETQYF
D: TRBD1; size: NA; V: TRBV6-6; J: TRBJ1-2; DNA: TGTGCCAGCAGTCGCCCGGGACAGGGCGACTATGGCTACACCTTC; CDR3: CASSRPGQGDYGYTF
D: NA; size: NA; V: TRBV2; J: TRBJ2-5; DNA: TGTGCCAGCAGCCGGGACAGCGGGGAGACCCAGTACTTC; CDR3: CASSRDSGETQYF
D: TRBD2; size: NA; V: TRBV7-2; J: TRBJ2-2; DNA: TGTGCCAGCAGCCCCCTCCGGGCGGGAGTAGGCACCGGGGAGCTGTTTTTT; CDR3: CASSPLRAGVGTGELFF
D: NA; size: NA; V: TRBV6-5; J: TRBJ2-2; DNA: TGTGCCAGCGGCCTTAGGGGGGCCAGCACCGGGGAGCTGTTTTTT; CDR3: CASGLRGASTGELFF
D: NA; size: few; V: TRBV9; J: TRBJ1-1; DNA: TGTGCCAGCACCCCTGGGGCCCTTTTGGACAGGAACACTGAAGCTTTCTTT; CDR3: CASTPGALLDRNTEAFF
D: NA; size: NA; V: TRBV6-1; J: TRBJ2-7; DNA: TGTGCCAGCAGTGAATTCTCGGCAGGCACCTACGAGCAGTACTTC; CDR3: CASSEFSAGTYEQYF
D: TRBD1; size: once; V: TRBV5-8; J: TRBJ2-3; DNA: TGTGCCAGCAGCTTTACAGGGGGTGAAACAGATACGCAGTATTTT; CDR3: CASSFTGGETDTQYF
D: TRBD1; size: NA; V: TRBV18; J: TRBJ1-2; DNA: TGTGCCAGCTCACTGGACAGGGTTGGCTACACCTTC; CDR3: CASSLDRVGYTF
D: NA; size: NA; V: TRBV5-5; J: TRBJ1-1; DNA: TGTGCCAGCAGCTTGGGACTGTCCGAAGCTTTCTTT; CDR3: CASSLGLSEAFF
D: TRBD2; size: NA; V: TRBV5-8; J: TRBJ2-3; DNA: TGTGCCAGCAGCCACGGACTAGCGGCCCCAGACGATACGCAGTATTTT; CDR3: CASSHGLAAPDDTQYF
D: NA; size: once; V: TRBV4-1; J: TRBJ2-7; DNA: TGCGCCAGCAGCCAAGATCTGTTGGTATCTGGGCAGTACTTC; CDR3: CASSQDLLVSGQYF
D: NA; size: NA; V: TRBV28; J: TRBJ2-7; DNA: TGTGCCAGCAGGGAGGTAACCTACGAGCAGTACTTC; CDR3: CASREVTYEQYF
D: TRBD1; size: NA; V: TRBV7-8; J: TRBJ2-7; DNA: TGTGCCAGCAGCCAGGACAGGGTTGGCGAGCAGTACTTC; CDR3: CASSQDRVGEQYF
D: NA; size: NA; V: TRBV10-3; J: TRBJ2-4; DNA: TGTGACATCGGGAAGGGATCAAGCCCCGATCATGCCAAAAACATTCAGTACTTC; CDR3: CDIGKGSSPDHAKNIQYF
D: TRBD2; size: NA; V: TRBV5-4; J: TRBJ2-2; DNA: TGTGCCAGCAGCTCCCATAGCGGGACGAACACCGGGGAGCTGTTTTTT; CDR3: CASSSHSGTNTGELFF
D: NA; size: NA; V: TRBV28; J: TRBJ1-3; DNA: TGTGCCAGCAGCACGATCAGGCTGTCAAAGACCATATATTTT; CDR3: CASSTIRLSKTIYF
D: TRBD1; size: NA; V: TRBV6-5; J: TRBJ1-1; DNA: TGTGCCAGCAGTTTAGGGGGCCGCTCGAACACTGAAGCTTTCTTT; CDR3: CASSLGGRSNTEAFF
D: TRBD1; size: once; V: TRBV19; J: TRBJ2-3; DNA: TGTGCCAGTAGTATCCTCGGACAGGGAACAGATACGCAGTATTTT; CDR3: CASSILGQGTDTQYF
D: NA; size: NA; V: TRBV28; J: TRBJ2-7; DNA: TGTGCCAGCAGTTTATATTACGAGCAGTACTTC; CDR3: CASSLYYEQYF
D: TRBD1; size: few; V: TRBV6-1; J: TRBJ1-4; DNA: TGTGCCAGCAGCACCAGGGGGGGACTAGGAAAACTGTTTTTT; CDR3: CASSTRGGLGKLFF
D: NA; size: few; V: TRBV9; J: TRBJ2-3; DNA: TGTGCCAGCAGCGCCACAGGGTTGGGGACAGATACGCAGTATTTT; CDR3: CASSATGLGTDTQYF
D: NA; size: NA; V: TRBV5-6; J: TRBJ1-2; DNA: TGTGCCAGCAGCTCCGGATTGTATGGCTACACCTTC; CDR3: CASSSGLYGYTF
D: NA; size: NA; V: TRBV28; J: TRBJ1-2; DNA: TGTGCCAGCAGTTTTGGGGACGGTGGATATGGCTACACCTTC; CDR3: CASSFGDGGYGYTF
D: TRBD1; size: NA; V: TRBV7-9; J: TRBJ1-5; DNA: TGTGCCAGCAGCTTAGCGACAGGGGGGGGTTCTCAGCCCCAGCATTTT; CDR3: CASSLATGGGSQPQHF
D: NA; size: NA; V: TRBV7-2; J: TRBJ2-1; DNA: TGTGCCAGCAGCGCCCAACGACAGGTCGAATCGTCCTACAATGAGCAGTTCTTC; CDR3: CASSAQRQVESSYNEQFF